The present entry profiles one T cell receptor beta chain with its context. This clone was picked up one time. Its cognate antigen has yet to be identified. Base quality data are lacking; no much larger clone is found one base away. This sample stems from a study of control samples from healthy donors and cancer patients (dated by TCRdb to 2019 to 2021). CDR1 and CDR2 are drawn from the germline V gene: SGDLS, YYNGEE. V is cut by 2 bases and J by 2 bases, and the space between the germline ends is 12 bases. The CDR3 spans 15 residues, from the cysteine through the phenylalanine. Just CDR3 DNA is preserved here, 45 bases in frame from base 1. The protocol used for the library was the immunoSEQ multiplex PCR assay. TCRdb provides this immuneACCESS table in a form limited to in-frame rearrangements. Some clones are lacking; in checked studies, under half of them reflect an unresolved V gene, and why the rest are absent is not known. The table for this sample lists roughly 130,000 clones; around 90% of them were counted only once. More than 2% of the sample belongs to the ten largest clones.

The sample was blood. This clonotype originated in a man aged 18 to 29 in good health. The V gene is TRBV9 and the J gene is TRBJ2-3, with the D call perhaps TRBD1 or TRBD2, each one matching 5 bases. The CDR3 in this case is CASSVWGSVTDTQYF. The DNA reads TGTGCCAGCAGCGTGTGGGGGAGCGTCACAGATACGCAGTATTTT.